Presented here are 23 T cell receptor beta chains from one specimen sequenced in a study of blood T cell repertoires in COVID-19. TCRdb's copy holds only in-frame clones and misses some; the assay was immunoSEQ multiplex PCR. Of about 150,000 clones listed, 70% to 90% were seen once; the top ten hold approximately 13%. The sample consisted of peripheral blood. These receptors were taken from a man aged 55 to 69 with active or convalescent COVID-19.

The chain combines TRBV5-1 with TRBJ2-3, with 10 bases matching TRBD2. V dropped 3 bases and J dropped 1; count of bases not matched to a gene: 8. The CDR3 has 17 residues. The V gene's germline CDR1 is SGHRS and CDR2 YFSETQ. CDR3 in amino acids: CASSSPSSGRGTDTQYF. CDR3 DNA: TGCGCCAGCAGCTCACCATCCAGCGGGAGGGGCACAGATACGCAGTATTTT.

V usage is TRBV7-2 and J usage is TRBJ2-5, with a tentative D call TRBD2 (6 bases). There are 15 residues in the CDR3. The germline V and J ends were trimmed by 4 bases and 5 bases, with 17 bases remaining between them. Germline assignment: CDR1 SGHTA and CDR2 FQGNSA. Here the CDR3 DNA reads TGTGCCAGCAGCTCGTATCTAGCGCGGAAGGAGACCCAGTACTTC. This codes for CASSSYLARKETQYF.

The chain's CDR3 is CASSVEAGTDTQYF. Written as DNA, the CDR3 is TGTGCCAGCAGTGTGGAAGCGGGCACAGATACGCAGTATTTT. V is TRBV2 and J is TRBJ2-3, with a weak D call TRBD2 (5 bases). In germline, CDR1 is SNHLY, CDR2 FYNNEI. V was trimmed by 4 bases and J by 1 base, leaving 9 bases between them. The CDR3 consists of 14 residues.

This clone was observed once. The rearrangement links TRBV18 to TRBJ1-1; 7 nucleotides line up with TRBD1. Germline V lookup: CDR1 KGHSH, CDR2 LQKENI. The CDR3 totals 16 residues. With V trimmed by 3 bases and J by 0 bases, 7 bases remained unmatched. The CDR3 DNA reads TGTGCCAGCTCACCCGACAGGGCCCTCATGAACACTGAAGCTTTCTTT. This encodes CASSPDRALMNTEAFF.

This rearrangement joins TRBV12-3 or TRBV12-4 to TRBJ1-2, with 9 positions matching TRBD1. The CDR3 consists of 13 residues. The trim removed 6 bases at V and 4 bases at J, leaving 3 bases unmatched. The CDR3 nucleotides are TGTGCCAGCAGCGCGACAGGGGGCTATGGCTACACCTTC. Residues: CASSATGGYGYTF.

This chain uses TRBV5-5 with TRBJ2-7, with TRBD1 as a possible D gene (6 bases). The V and J ends lost 0 bases and 5 bases respectively, with 15 bases between them. The CDR3 covers 15 residues. From germline, CDR1 is SGHKS and CDR2 YYEKEE (reference sequence). CDR3 sequence (DNA): TGTGCCAGCAGCTTGGTCGGGCAGGGGCTTGACGAGCAGTACTTC. It specifies CASSLVGQGLDEQYF.

The chain couples TRBV29-1 to TRBJ2-7; 11 nucleotides line up with TRBD1. After removal of 5 bases from V and 7 bases from J, the junction contained 7 bases not matched to a gene. Germline loops: CDR1 SQVTM, CDR2 ANQGSEA. CDR3 size: 13 residues. The CDR3 region is CSVTRDRGREQYF. CDR3 coding DNA: TGCAGCGTTACACGGGACAGGGGGAGGGAGCAGTACTTC.

This clone has just a few counts. V usage is TRBV6-5 and J usage is TRBJ1-6; D is unclear. Germline CDR1 reads MNHEY; CDR2 reads SVGAGI. Trimming shortened V by 6 bases and J by 10 bases, and 19 bases separated the two germline ends. The CDR3 runs 15 residues. Here the CDR3 DNA reads TGTGCCAGCAGGACCGGCGGGATCCGGGAATCACCCCTCCACTTT. Its protein product is CASRTGGIRESPLHF.

The chain employs TRBV10-3 and TRBJ2-1; TRBD2 matches 7 bases. CDR3 size: 14 residues. CDR1 is ENHRY, CDR2 SYGVKD, per germline. Trimming took 10 bases from V and 0 from J; bases not matched to a gene: 6. The CDR3 reads CATGAGTSYNEQFF. DNA of the CDR3: TGTGCCACTGGAGCGGGGACCTCCTACAATGAGCAGTTCTTC.

The CDR3 loop reads CASTSDRNTGELFF. The CDR3 nucleotides are TGTGCCAGCACCTCCGACAGAAACACCGGGGAGCTGTTTTTT. The chain carries TRBV11-3 and TRBJ2-2; TRBD1 is a possible D gene (5 bases). V lost 7 bases, J lost 2 bases, and 11 bases lay in between. CDR1 and CDR2 from the germline V gene are SGHNT and YENEEA. The length of the CDR3 is 14 residues. The full variable domain, completed using reference TRBV11-3 and TRBJ2-2, is EAGVVQSPRYKIIEKKQPVAFWCNPISGHNTLYWYLQNLGQGPELLIRYENEEAVDDSQLPKDRFSAERLKGVDSTLKIQPAELGDSAVYLCASTSDRNTGELFFGEGSRLTVL.

The sample holds one count of this clone. CDR3 protein: CASSYSGNGGEQFF. The CDR3 DNA reads TGCGCCAGCAGCTACAGCGGGAATGGGGGTGAGCAGTTCTTC. This chain joins TRBV5-1 and TRBJ2-1, with 7 bases identical to TRBD2. The V gene's germline CDR1 is SGHRS and CDR2 YFSETQ. This CDR3 is 14 amino acids long. Trimming at V came to 3 bases and at J to 9 bases, leaving 9 bases not matched to a gene.

The chain recombines TRBV28 with TRBJ2-5; perhaps TRBD1 as D (5 bases). With 8 bases removed from V and 5 bases from J, the gap between germline ends came to 30 bases. Germline V gene data show CDR1 as MDHEN and CDR2 as SYDVKM. The CDR3 length is 18 residues. DNA for the CDR3: TGTGCCAGCGGGCTCCTTGGGGCTAGGGGAAACAAAGGGGAGACCCAGTACTTC. It codes for CASGLLGARGNKGETQYF.

The V call is TRBV30, the J call TRBJ1-6, with D uncertain. This CDR3 is built from 14 residues. Between the trimmed V and J ends, which lost 0 bases and 8 bases, there was a span of 11 bases. CDR1 is GTSNPN, CDR2 SVGIG, per germline (reference sequence). CDR3 amino acids: CAWSVSGKDSPLHF. The CDR3 region has the DNA TGTGCCTGGAGTGTATCCGGGAAGGATTCACCCCTCCACTTT.

There are a few counts of this clone. This chain joins TRBV6-6 and TRBJ2-3; 8 bases are shared with TRBD2. The CDR3 has 15 residues. V was clipped by 8 bases and J by 4 bases; unmatched bases: 11. CDR1 is MNHNY, CDR2 SVGAGI, per germline (reference sequence). This CDR3 is CASAADGGRPDTQYF. The CDR3 region has the DNA TGTGCCAGCGCCGCTGACGGCGGGAGGCCAGATACGCAGTATTTT.

This chain connects TRBV6-2 or TRBV6-3 to TRBJ2-7; D is perhaps TRBD1 (5 bases). The germline V and J ends were trimmed by 5 bases and 5 bases, with 7 bases remaining between them. The CDR3 length is 11 residues. Germline V gene data show CDR1 as MNHEY and CDR2 as SVGEGT. Here the CDR3 DNA reads TGTGCCAGCAGTCAGGGCAACGAGCAGTACTTC. Amino acids: CASSQGNEQYF.

The V gene is TRBV18, the J gene TRBJ1-1; no clear D gene. Germline assignment: CDR1 KGHSH and CDR2 LQKENI. The CDR3 consists of 13 residues. Trimming cost V 0 bases and J 1 base, with 3 bases left between them. The CDR3 DNA follows: TGTGCCAGCTCACCACCCAAGAACACTGAAGCTTTCTTT. It specifies CASSPPKNTEAFF.

The J gene is TRBJ2-5, the V gene TRBV7-2; tentatively, D is TRBD2 (6 bases). CDR1 is SGHTA and CDR2 is FQGNSA in the germline V gene. The CDR3 spans 15 residues. V was pared by 5 bases and J by 0 bases, with 13 bases between. DNA for the CDR3: TGTGCCAGCAGCCGGGAGAGGGGTAACCAAGAGACCCAGTACTTC. It encodes CASSRERGNQETQYF. Together with reference TRBV7-2 and TRBJ2-5, the CDR3 gives the full variable domain: GAGVSQSPSNKVTEKGKDVELRCDPISGHTALYWYRQSLGQGLEFLIYFQGNSAPDKSGLPSDRFSAERTGGSVSTLTIQRTQQEDSAVYLCASSRERGNQETQYFGPGTRLLVL.

This chain links TRBV28 with TRBJ1-1, with a weak D call TRBD1 (5 bases). The V gene's germline CDR1 is MDHEN and CDR2 SYDVKM. This CDR3 is built from 14 residues. Deletions cut 0 bases from V and 5 bases from J, with 10 bases between. This CDR3 reads CASSLWGRVTEAFF. CDR3 nucleotide sequence: TGTGCCAGCAGTTTATGGGGCAGGGTGACTGAAGCTTTCTTT.

This sequence joins TRBV29-1 and TRBJ2-7; D is uncertain. The CDR3 length is 12 residues. Germline CDR1 is SQVTM and CDR2 is ANQGSEA. Trimming removed 4 bases at V and 3 bases at J, with 10 bases between. CDR3 region: CSVGRYYYEQYF. CDR3 coding DNA: TGCAGCGTTGGGCGGTACTACTACGAGCAGTACTTC.

V usage is TRBV28 and J usage is TRBJ1-3; 8 nucleotides match TRBD1. Germline assignment: CDR1 MDHEN and CDR2 SYDVKM. This CDR3 comprises 15 residues. J lost 2 bases, V lost 2 bases, and 2 bases had no gene match. CDR3 coding DNA: TGTGCCAGCAGTTTAGAGGACAGGGCTGGAAACACCATATATTTT. Amino acid sequence: CASSLEDRAGNTIYF.

The chain links TRBV5-6 to TRBJ1-1; TRBD1 aligns across 7 bases. Per the germline V gene, CDR1 is SGHDT and CDR2 is YYEEEE. The trim removed 2 bases at V and 1 base at J, leaving 8 bases unmatched. The CDR3 length is 16 residues. The CDR3 here is CASSFVQGPSNTEAFF. DNA for the CDR3: TGTGCCAGCAGCTTCGTACAGGGGCCCTCGAACACTGAAGCTTTCTTT.

The rearrangement links TRBV4-1 to TRBJ2-3, with D perhaps matching TRBD1 (6 bases). This CDR3 has 15 residues. Germline V gene data show CDR1 as MGHRA and CDR2 as YSYEKL. V dropped 1 base and J dropped 2 bases, with 10 bases sitting between them. The CDR3 DNA reads TGCGCCAGCAGCCAAGGGACAGTTACCACAGATACGCAGTATTTT. It codes for CASSQGTVTTDTQYF.

V is TRBV28 and J is TRBJ1-6; D call uncertain. V gave up 5 bases and J gave up 6 bases, with 14 bases separating them. The CDR3 length is 15 residues. The germline gives CDR1 MDHEN, CDR2 SYDVKM. This chain's CDR3 is CASSNPRLTNSPLHF. The CDR3 DNA follows: TGTGCCAGCAGTAATCCGCGGCTTACTAATTCACCCCTCCACTTT.